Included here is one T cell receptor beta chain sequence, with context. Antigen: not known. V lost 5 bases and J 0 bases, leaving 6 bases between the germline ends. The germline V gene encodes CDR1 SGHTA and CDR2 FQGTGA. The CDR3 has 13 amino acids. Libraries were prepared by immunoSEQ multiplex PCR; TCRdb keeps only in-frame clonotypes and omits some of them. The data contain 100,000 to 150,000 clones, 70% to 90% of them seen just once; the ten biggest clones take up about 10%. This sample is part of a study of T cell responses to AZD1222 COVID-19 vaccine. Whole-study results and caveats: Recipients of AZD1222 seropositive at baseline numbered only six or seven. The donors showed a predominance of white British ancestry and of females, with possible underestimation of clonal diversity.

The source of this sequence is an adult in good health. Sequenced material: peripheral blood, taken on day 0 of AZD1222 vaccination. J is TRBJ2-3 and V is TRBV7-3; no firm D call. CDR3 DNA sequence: TGTGCCAGCAGCCCCTTTAGCACAGATACGCAGTATTTT. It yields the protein CASSPFSTDTQYF. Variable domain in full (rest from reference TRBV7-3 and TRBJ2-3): GAGVSQTPSNKVTEKGKYVELRCDPISGHTALYWYRQSLGQGPEFLIYFQGTGAADDSGLPNDRFFAVRPEGSVSTLKIQRTERGDSAVYLCASSPFSTDTQYFGPGTRLTVL.